The 23 T cell receptor beta chains in this list originate from one sample, sequenced in a study of T cell responses to AZD1222 COVID-19 vaccine (dated by TCRdb to the early 2020s). The library was made by the immunoSEQ multiplex PCR assay. In TCRdb, the immuneACCESS table is reduced to in-frame sequences with V and J assigned. These tables do not hold every clone; where another copy was compared, an unresolved V gene accounts for under half, and the others remain unexplained. This sample has about 70,000 clones in its table, and approximately 90% of those were observed once. Of the sample, around 3.2% is held by the ten largest clones. Sample time point, as interpreted from the label and publication: about 28 days (+/-7) after the second vaccine dose. The specimen comprised peripheral blood, sampled 28 days after the second AZD1222 dose. These receptors were obtained from an adult who received the AZD1222 COVID-19 vaccine.

The V call is TRBV10-3, the J call TRBJ2-5; the D gene is possibly TRBD2 (6 bases). V was shortened by 10 bases and J by 1 base, with 16 bases between the two germline ends. Germline V gene lookup returns CDR1 ENHRY and CDR2 SYGVKD. The CDR3 is 14 amino acids. The CDR3 sequence: CATAGSTVQETQYF. The CDR3 DNA follows: TGTGCCACCGCGGGGTCCACAGTCCAAGAGACCCAGTACTTC.

V is TRBV7-8 and J is TRBJ2-1, with unresolved D. Germline assignment: CDR1 SGHVS and CDR2 FQNEAQ. The CDR3 spans 17 residues. Trimming cost V 5 bases and J 4 bases, with 21 bases left between them. DNA for the CDR3: TGTGCCAGCAGCCTATACCTTGGGGTAGCCCCTTACAATGAGCAGTTCTTC. Translated, it gives CASSLYLGVAPYNEQFF.

The rearrangement joins TRBV11-3 to TRBJ2-5; 9 bases fit TRBD1. Germline CDR1 is SGHNT and CDR2 is YENEEA. The length of the CDR3 is 15 residues. With V trimmed by 5 bases and J by 2 bases, 6 bases remained unmatched. The CDR3 DNA follows: TGTGCCAGCAGCGCCCGGACAGGGGATCAAGAGACCCAGTACTTC. Protein sequence: CASSARTGDQETQYF.

V gene TRBV6-1 combines with J gene TRBJ1-1, with no clear D. The ends were cut back, 2 bases at V and 1 base at J, with 8 bases in the middle. The CDR3 is made up of 14 amino acids. Germline-derived CDR1 and CDR2 are MNHNS and SASEGT. The CDR3 spells CASSEIGPNTEAFF. The CDR3 region has the DNA TGTGCCAGCAGTGAAATAGGCCCGAACACTGAAGCTTTCTTT.

V usage is TRBV13 and J usage is TRBJ2-1, with D possibly matching TRBD2 (6 bases). Germline V gene lookup returns CDR1 PRHDT and CDR2 FYEKMQ (reference sequence). Deletions cut 6 bases from V and 8 bases from J, with 17 bases between. The length of the CDR3 is 14 residues. CDR3 bases: TGTGCCAGCAGTCAACCCCGGAGGGAGGATGAGCAGTTCTTC. Its translation: CASSQPRREDEQFF.

The count of this clone is one. This sequence joins TRBV2 and TRBJ1-2; a possible D gene is TRBD1 (5 bases). Trimming shortened V by 1 base and J by 4 bases, and 10 bases separated the two germline ends. This CDR3 has 14 residues. Per germline, CDR1 SNHLY and CDR2 FYNNEI. The CDR3 coding sequence is TGTGCCAGCAGTGAAGGGCCAGGGATCTATGGCTACACCTTC. As protein: CASSEGPGIYGYTF. Supplemented by reference TRBV2 and TRBJ1-2, the full variable domain reads EPEVTQTPSHQVTQMGQEVILRCVPISNHLYFYWYRQILGQKVEFLVSFYNNEISEKSEIFDDQFSVERPDGSNFTLKIRSTKLEDSAMYFCASSEGPGIYGYTFGSGTRLTVV.

The J gene is TRBJ1-4, the V gene TRBV5-1; no reliable D call. Trimming pared 4 bases from V and 4 bases from J, leaving 11 bases between. This CDR3 comprises 14 residues. Germline-derived CDR1 and CDR2 are SGHRS and YFSETQ. The CDR3 region is CASSPVRGNEKLFF. The CDR3 DNA reads as TGCGCCAGCAGCCCCGTCCGAGGTAATGAAAAACTGTTTTTT.

This chain connects TRBV5-6 to TRBJ1-6; 7 bases are shared with TRBD1. Trimming cost V 1 base and J 7 bases; bases outside gene matches: 5. The CDR3 runs 15 residues. The germline CDR1 and CDR2 sequences are SGHDT and YYEEEE. The CDR3 loop is CASSLYDRDNSPLHF. The CDR3 DNA sequence: TGTGCCAGCAGCTTGTACGACAGGGACAATTCACCCCTCCACTTT.

V is TRBV18 and J is TRBJ2-7; 7 bases agree with TRBD2. Looked up from germline, CDR1 is KGHSH and CDR2 is LQKENI. The length of the CDR3 is 13 residues. The J segment lost 3 bases and the V segment lost 2 bases, leaving 1 base of the junction unmatched. In DNA, the CDR3 is TGTGCCAGCTCACCAGGGGGGGACTACGAGCAGTACTTC. This translates into CASSPGGDYEQYF.

The V gene is TRBV5-8, the J gene TRBJ2-7; TRBD2 matches 7 bases. Germline assignment: CDR1 SGHTS and CDR2 YDEGEE. The CDR3 is 14 amino acids. Germline trimming cut 4 bases from V and 5 bases from J; bases unmatched to any gene: 9. The CDR3 loop reads CASSRWEGTDEQYF. The DNA of the CDR3 is TGTGCCAGCAGCCGCTGGGAGGGGACGGACGAGCAGTACTTC.

The rearrangement joins TRBV2 to TRBJ2-7; 9 bases fit TRBD1. CDR1 is SNHLY, CDR2 FYNNEI, per germline. Trimming removed 3 bases from V and 2 bases from J; junction bases left unmatched: 2. CDR3 size: 14 residues. CDR3 sequence (DNA): TGTGCCAGCAGTGACCGGGACAGGGCCTACGAGCAGTACTTC. It is translated as CASSDRDRAYEQYF.

V gene TRBV5-1 combines with J gene TRBJ2-7; TRBD1 or TRBD2 may be the D gene (5 bases each). This CDR3 region has 14 residues. V lost 4 bases and J 3 bases, leaving 14 bases between the germline ends. Germline V lookup: CDR1 SGHRS, CDR2 YFSETQ. The DNA for the CDR3 is TGCGCCAGCAGCCCAACTAGGGGTGACTACGAGCAGTACTTC. Residues: CASSPTRGDYEQYF.

For this clone: The identical CDR3 is also encoded by other nucleotide sequences in the sample. V is TRBV18 and J is TRBJ2-2; D possibly uses TRBD1 or TRBD2 (5 bases each). CDR3 length equals 15 residues. V lost 2 bases to trimming and J lost 2 bases, with 9 bases between them. Germline loops: CDR1 KGHSH, CDR2 LQKENI. CDR3 coding DNA: TGTGCCAGCTCACCAAGGGACCCTAACACCGGGGAGCTGTTTTTT. Translated, it gives CASSPRDPNTGELFF. The variable domain in full, with the rest retrieved from reference TRBV18 and TRBJ2-2, is NAGVMQNPRHLVRRRGQEARLRCSPMKGHSHVYWYRQLPEEGLKFMVYLQKENIIDESGMPKERFSAEFPKEGPSILRIQQVVRGDSAAYFCASSPRDPNTGELFFGEGSRLTVL.

The V call is TRBV9, the J call TRBJ1-6; perhaps TRBD1 as D (5 bases). From germline, CDR1 is SGDLS and CDR2 YYNGEE. V was clipped by 1 base and J by 9 bases, with 11 bases between them. CDR3 size: 14 residues. The CDR3 is CASSVSRVSSPLHF. The CDR3 DNA follows: TGTGCCAGCAGCGTAAGCAGGGTGAGTTCACCCCTCCACTTT.

This sequence joins TRBV5-1 and TRBJ2-2; D might be TRBD2 (6 bases). The ends were cut back, 0 bases at V and 7 bases at J, with 16 bases in the middle. Germline CDR1 SGHRS, CDR2 YFSETQ. The CDR3 is made up of 16 amino acids. The CDR3 bases are TGCGCCAGCAGCTTGGCCTTAGGCGGGGTCGACGGGGAGCTGTTTTTT. This encodes CASSLALGGVDGELFF.

The chain uses TRBV27 and TRBJ1-6; 8 bases are a match to TRBD1. The CDR3 consists of 15 residues. Germline V gene lookup returns CDR1 MNHEY and CDR2 SMNVEV (reference sequence). With 8 bases clipped from V and 10 bases from J, the junction kept 13 bases outside the gene matches. The DNA for the CDR3 is TGTGCCAGCGGGGCAGGACAGGGACGGAGCTCACCCCTCCACTTT. Translating gives CASGAGQGRSSPLHF.

The CDR3 nucleotides are TGTGCCAGCAGTTTGTCCCTGCAAGAGACCCAGTACTTC. Translation: CASSLSLQETQYF. The chain links TRBV28 to TRBJ2-5, with no clear D. Between the trimmed V and J ends, which lost 3 bases and 2 bases, there was a span of 7 bases. Germline loops: CDR1 MDHEN, CDR2 SYDVKM. The length of the CDR3 is 13 residues.

The chain is built from TRBV6-1 and TRBJ1-4; D perhaps matches TRBD1 (6 bases). Trimming took off 2 bases at V and 4 bases at J, with 11 bases between the two ends. Per the germline V gene, CDR1 is MNHNS and CDR2 is SASEGT. This CDR3 spans 15 amino acids. This CDR3 reads CASSERGRGNEKLFF. The CDR3 nucleotides read TGTGCCAGCAGTGAACGTGGCAGGGGTAATGAAAAACTGTTTTTT.

V is TRBV7-3 and J is TRBJ2-1; TRBD1 matches 10 bases. V lost 5 bases and J lost 7; bases outside the gene matches: 2. This CDR3 comprises 13 residues. The V gene's germline CDR1 is SGHTA and CDR2 FQGTGA. The CDR3 nucleotides read TGTGCCAGCAGCCCGGGACAGGGGAATGAGCAGTTCTTC. Encoded protein: CASSPGQGNEQFF.

The V gene is TRBV11-2, the J gene TRBJ2-5; D remains ambiguous. V dropped 1 base and J dropped 5 bases, with 14 bases sitting between them. CDR3 length: 15 amino acids. Germline V gene sequence: CDR1 SGHAT, CDR2 FQNNGV. The CDR3 nucleotides read TGTGCCAGCAGCTTAGGTTTTGCTAATGCGGAGACCCAGTACTTC. Its translation is CASSLGFANAETQYF.

The genes are TRBV6-6 and TRBJ2-5; 14 positions agree with TRBD2. The CDR3 contains 14 residues. V gave up 5 bases and J gave up 5 bases; unmatched junction bases: 1. From germline, CDR1 is MNHNY and CDR2 SVGAGI (reference sequence). The CDR3 nucleotides are TGTGCCAGCAGTGGGACTAGCGGGAGTGAGACCCAGTACTTC. Protein product: CASSGTSGSETQYF.

V and J are TRBV18 and TRBJ1-2; TRBD1 matches 9 bases. Unmatched junction bases numbered 7, after V lost 3 bases and J lost 5 bases. This CDR3 comprises 15 residues. Germline V CDR1 and CDR2: KGHSH, LQKENI. The CDR3 spells CASSPSRDRAYGYTF. Here the CDR3 DNA reads TGTGCCAGCTCACCTTCCCGGGACAGGGCATATGGCTACACCTTC. The full variable domain, completed using reference TRBV18 and TRBJ1-2, is NAGVMQNPRHLVRRRGQEARLRCSPMKGHSHVYWYRQLPEEGLKFMVYLQKENIIDESGMPKERFSAEFPKEGPSILRIQQVVRGDSAAYFCASSPSRDRAYGYTFGSGTRLTVV.

The gene calls are TRBV24-1 and TRBJ2-3; TRBD1 might be the D (6 bases). Germline V gene data show CDR1 as KGHDR and CDR2 as SFDVKD. The V end was cut by 5 bases, the J end by 6 bases, with 11 bases between. CDR3 size: 13 residues. CDR3 residues: CATSGLGADTQYF. CDR3 nucleotides: TGTGCCACCAGTGGCTTGGGGGCGGATACGCAGTATTTT.